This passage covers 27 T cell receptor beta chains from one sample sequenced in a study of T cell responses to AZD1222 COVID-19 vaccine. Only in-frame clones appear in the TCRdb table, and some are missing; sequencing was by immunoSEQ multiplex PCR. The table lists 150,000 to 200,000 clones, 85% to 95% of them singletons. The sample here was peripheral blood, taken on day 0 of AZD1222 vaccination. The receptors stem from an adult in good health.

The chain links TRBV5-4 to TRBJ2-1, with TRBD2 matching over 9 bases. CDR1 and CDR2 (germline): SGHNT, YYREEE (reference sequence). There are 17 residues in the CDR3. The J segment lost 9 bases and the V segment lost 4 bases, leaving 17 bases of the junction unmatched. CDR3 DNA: TGTGCCAGCAGCCCGACAATGGGGCGGGGGGGCTTTGTTGAGCAGTTCTTC. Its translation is CASSPTMGRGGFVEQFF.

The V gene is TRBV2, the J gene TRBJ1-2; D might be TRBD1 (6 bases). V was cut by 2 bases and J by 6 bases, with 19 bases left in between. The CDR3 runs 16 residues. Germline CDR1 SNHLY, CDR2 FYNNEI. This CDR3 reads CASSESGQPMTDGYTF. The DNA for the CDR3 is TGTGCCAGCAGTGAAAGCGGACAGCCTATGACGGATGGCTACACCTTC.

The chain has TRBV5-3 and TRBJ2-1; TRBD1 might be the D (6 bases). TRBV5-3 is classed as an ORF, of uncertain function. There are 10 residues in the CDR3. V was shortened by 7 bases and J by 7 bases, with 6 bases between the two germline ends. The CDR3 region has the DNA TGTGCCAGACAGGGGAATGAGCAGTTCTTC. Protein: CARQGNEQFF.

This CDR3 reads CASSPGLAADTQYF. The CDR3 DNA reads as TGTGCCAGCAGTCCGGGACTAGCCGCAGATACGCAGTATTTT. The genes are TRBV27 and TRBJ2-3, with 9 bases identical to TRBD2. Per the germline V gene, CDR1 is MNHEY and CDR2 is SMNVEV (reference sequence). The J segment lost 4 bases and the V segment lost 5 bases, leaving 4 bases of the junction unmatched. There are 14 residues in the CDR3.

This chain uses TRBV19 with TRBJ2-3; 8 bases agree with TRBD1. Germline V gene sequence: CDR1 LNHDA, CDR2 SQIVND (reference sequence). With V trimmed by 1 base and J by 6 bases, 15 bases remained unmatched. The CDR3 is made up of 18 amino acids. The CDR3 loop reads CASSIASWAGGRGDTQYF. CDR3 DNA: TGTGCCAGTAGTATAGCAAGTTGGGCAGGGGGCCGAGGGGATACGCAGTATTTT.

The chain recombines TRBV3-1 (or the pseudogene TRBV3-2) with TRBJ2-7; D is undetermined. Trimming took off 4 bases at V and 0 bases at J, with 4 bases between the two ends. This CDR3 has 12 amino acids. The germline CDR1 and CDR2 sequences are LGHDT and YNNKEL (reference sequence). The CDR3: CASSPPSYEQYF. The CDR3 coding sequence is TGTGCCAGCAGCCCGCCCTCCTACGAGCAGTACTTC.

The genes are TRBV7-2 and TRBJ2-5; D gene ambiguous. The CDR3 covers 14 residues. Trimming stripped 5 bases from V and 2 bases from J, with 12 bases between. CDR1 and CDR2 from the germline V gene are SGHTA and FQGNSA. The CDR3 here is CASSPAGPQETQYF. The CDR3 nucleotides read TGTGCCAGCAGCCCGGCCGGGCCGCAAGAGACCCAGTACTTC.

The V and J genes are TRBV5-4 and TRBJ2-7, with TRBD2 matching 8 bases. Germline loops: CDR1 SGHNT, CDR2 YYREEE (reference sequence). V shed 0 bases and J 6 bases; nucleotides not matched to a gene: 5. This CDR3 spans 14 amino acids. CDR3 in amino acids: CASSLEREGAEQYF. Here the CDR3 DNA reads TGTGCCAGCAGCTTGGAACGGGAGGGCGCCGAGCAGTACTTC.

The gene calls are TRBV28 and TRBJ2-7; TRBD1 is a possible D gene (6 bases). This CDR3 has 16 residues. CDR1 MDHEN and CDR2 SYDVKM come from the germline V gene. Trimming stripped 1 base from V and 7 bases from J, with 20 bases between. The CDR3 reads CASSLSPGTPSWEQYF. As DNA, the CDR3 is TGTGCCAGCAGTTTATCCCCCGGGACACCCTCCTGGGAGCAGTACTTC.

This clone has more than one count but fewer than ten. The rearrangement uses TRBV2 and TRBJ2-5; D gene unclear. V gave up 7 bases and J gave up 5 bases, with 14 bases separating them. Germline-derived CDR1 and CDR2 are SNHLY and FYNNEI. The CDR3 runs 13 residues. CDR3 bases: TGTGCCAGCACCTCCGACCTCCGGGAGACCCAGTACTTC. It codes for CASTSDLRETQYF.

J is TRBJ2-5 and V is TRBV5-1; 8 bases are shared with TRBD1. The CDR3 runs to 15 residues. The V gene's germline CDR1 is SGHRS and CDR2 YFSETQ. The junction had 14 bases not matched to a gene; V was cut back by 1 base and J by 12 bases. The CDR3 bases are TGCGCCAGCAGCTTGACAGGGGGGAGCGTGAGAAAAGAGTACTTC. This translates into CASSLTGGSVRKEYF.

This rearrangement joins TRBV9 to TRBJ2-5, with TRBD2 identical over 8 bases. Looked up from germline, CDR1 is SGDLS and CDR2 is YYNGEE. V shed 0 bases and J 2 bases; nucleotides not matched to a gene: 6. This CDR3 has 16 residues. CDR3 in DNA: TGTGCCAGCAGCGTAGGTGCTAGCGGGTCGCAAGAGACCCAGTACTTC. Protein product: CASSVGASGSQETQYF. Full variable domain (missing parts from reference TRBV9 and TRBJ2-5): DSGVTQTPKHLITATGQRVTLRCSPRSGDLSVYWYQQSLDQGLQFLIQYYNGEERAKGNILERFSAQQFPDLHSELNLSSLELGDSALYFCASSVGASGSQETQYFGPGTRLLVL.

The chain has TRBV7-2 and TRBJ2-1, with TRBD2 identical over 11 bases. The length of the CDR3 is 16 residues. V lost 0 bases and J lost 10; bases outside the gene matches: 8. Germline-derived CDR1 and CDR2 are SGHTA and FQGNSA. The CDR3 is CASSLAWLAGGREQFF. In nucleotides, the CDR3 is TGTGCCAGCAGCTTAGCGTGGCTAGCGGGGGGCCGGGAGCAGTTCTTC.

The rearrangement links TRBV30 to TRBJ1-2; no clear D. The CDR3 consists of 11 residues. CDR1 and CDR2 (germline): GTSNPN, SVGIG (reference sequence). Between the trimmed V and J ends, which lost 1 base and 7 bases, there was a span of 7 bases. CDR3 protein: CAWSEPTGYTF. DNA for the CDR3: TGTGCCTGGAGTGAACCCACTGGCTACACCTTC.

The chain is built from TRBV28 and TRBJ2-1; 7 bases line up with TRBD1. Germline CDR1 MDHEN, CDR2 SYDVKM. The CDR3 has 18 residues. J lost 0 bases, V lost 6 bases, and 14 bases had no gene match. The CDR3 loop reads CASSPNRPGGSSYNEQFF. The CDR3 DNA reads TGTGCCAGCAGCCCGAATCGGCCAGGGGGAAGCTCCTACAATGAGCAGTTCTTC.

DNA for the CDR3: TGTGCCAGCAGCGTATCCACAGGGGAGGACAAAAACATTCAGTACTTC. Its translation is CASSVSTGEDKNIQYF. The V gene is TRBV9, the J gene TRBJ2-4, with D perhaps matching TRBD1 (7 bases). This CDR3 is 16 amino acids long. The ends were cut back, 1 base at V and 3 bases at J, with 14 bases in the middle. CDR1 and CDR2 from the germline V gene are SGDLS and YYNGEE. The full variable domain, its missing parts supplied by reference TRBV9 and TRBJ2-4, is DSGVTQTPKHLITATGQRVTLRCSPRSGDLSVYWYQQSLDQGLQFLIQYYNGEERAKGNILERFSAQQFPDLHSELNLSSLELGDSALYFCASSVSTGEDKNIQYFGAGTRLSVL.

This CDR3 is CASSPRLAGGIIKNIQYF. The CDR3 DNA reads as TGTGCCAGCAGCCCGAGACTAGCGGGGGGCATCATCAAAAACATTCAGTACTTC. The V gene is TRBV5-4, the J gene TRBJ2-4; TRBD2 matches at 13 bases. The CDR3 consists of 18 residues. Germline trimming cut 4 bases from V and 3 bases from J; bases unmatched to any gene: 10. Germline CDR1 and CDR2: SGHNT and YYREEE (reference sequence).

The CDR3, as DNA: TGTGCCAGCAGTGACTCGATTAGGGGAAGCGATACGCAGTATTTT. Protein sequence: CASSDSIRGSDTQYF. J is TRBJ2-3 and V is TRBV6-4, with D possibly matching TRBD1 (5 bases). Germline lookup yields CDR1 MRHNA and CDR2 SNTAGT. The CDR3 totals 15 residues. Trimming took off 0 bases at V and 6 bases at J, with 13 bases between the two ends.

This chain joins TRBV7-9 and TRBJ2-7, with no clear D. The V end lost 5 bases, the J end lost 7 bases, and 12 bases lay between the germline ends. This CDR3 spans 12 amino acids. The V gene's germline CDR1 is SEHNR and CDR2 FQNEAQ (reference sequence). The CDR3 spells CASSLSLREQYF. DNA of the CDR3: TGTGCCAGCAGCCTGTCATTGCGGGAGCAGTACTTC.

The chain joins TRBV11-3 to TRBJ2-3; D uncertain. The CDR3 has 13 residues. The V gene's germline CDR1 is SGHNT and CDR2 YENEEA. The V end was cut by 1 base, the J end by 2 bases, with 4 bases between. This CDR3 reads CASSLVYTDTQYF. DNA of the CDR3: TGTGCCAGCAGCTTAGTCTACACAGATACGCAGTATTTT.

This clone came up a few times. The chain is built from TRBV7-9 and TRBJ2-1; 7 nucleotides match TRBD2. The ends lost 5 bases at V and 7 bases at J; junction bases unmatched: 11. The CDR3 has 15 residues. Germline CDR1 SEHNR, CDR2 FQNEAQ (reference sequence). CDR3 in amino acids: CASSLPFDGGNEQFF. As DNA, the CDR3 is TGTGCCAGCAGCCTCCCTTTCGACGGGGGGAATGAGCAGTTCTTC.

CDR3 DNA: TGTGCCAGCTCCTTCGGGATTTCGAATGAAAAACTGTTTTTT. It is translated as CASSFGISNEKLFF. This chain uses TRBV18 with TRBJ1-4; D ambiguous. The V and J ends lost 6 bases and 5 bases respectively, with 13 bases between them. The CDR3 has 14 amino acids. Germline assignment: CDR1 KGHSH and CDR2 LQKENI.

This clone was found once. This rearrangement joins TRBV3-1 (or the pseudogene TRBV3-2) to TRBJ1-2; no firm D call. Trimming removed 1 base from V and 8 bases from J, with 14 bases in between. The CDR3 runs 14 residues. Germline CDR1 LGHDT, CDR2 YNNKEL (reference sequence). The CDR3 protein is CASSQVTPPDGYTF. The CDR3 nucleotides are TGTGCCAGCAGCCAAGTGACACCTCCGGACGGCTACACCTTC.

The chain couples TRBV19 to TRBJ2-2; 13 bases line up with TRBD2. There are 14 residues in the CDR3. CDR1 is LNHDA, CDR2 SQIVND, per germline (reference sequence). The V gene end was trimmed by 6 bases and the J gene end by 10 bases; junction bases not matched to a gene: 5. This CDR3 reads CASRRLAGGPELFF. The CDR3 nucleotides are TGTGCCAGTAGGAGACTAGCGGGGGGTCCGGAGCTGTTTTTT.

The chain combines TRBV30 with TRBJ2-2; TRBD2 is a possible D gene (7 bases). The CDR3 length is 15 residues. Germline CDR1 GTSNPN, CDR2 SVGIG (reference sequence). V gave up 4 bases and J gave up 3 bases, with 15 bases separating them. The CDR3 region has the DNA TGTGCCTGGATTTGGGGGGGCGCAGACACCGGGGAGCTGTTTTTT. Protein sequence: CAWIWGGADTGELFF.

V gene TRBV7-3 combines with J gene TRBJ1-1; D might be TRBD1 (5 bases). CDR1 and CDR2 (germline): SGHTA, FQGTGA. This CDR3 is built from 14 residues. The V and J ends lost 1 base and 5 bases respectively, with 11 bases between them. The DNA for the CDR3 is TGTGCCAGCAGCTTAATGGCAGGGACGACTGAAGCTTTCTTT. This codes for CASSLMAGTTEAFF.

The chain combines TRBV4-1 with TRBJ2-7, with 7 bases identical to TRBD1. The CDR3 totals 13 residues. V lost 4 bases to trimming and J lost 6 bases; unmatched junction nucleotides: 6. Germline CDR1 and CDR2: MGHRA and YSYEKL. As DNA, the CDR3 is TGCGCCAGCAGCCGAGACAGGGTGAGCGAGCAGTACTTC. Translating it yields CASSRDRVSEQYF.